One sample yielded the 21 T cell receptor beta chains listed below, sequenced in a study of naive and memory T cell subsets. Two oligonucleotides, mixed equimolar, formed the beta constant-region primer covering TRBC1 and TRBC2. TCRdb recomputed calls from the UMI-ligation and nested PCR reads with MiXCR, one row per CDR3 protein. Altogether 65,000 to 85,000 distinct CDR3 sequences are present, about an eighth being singletons, with the ten largest covering 0.7% to 0.95%. The sequenced sample was central memory CD4+ T cells from blood. The receptor set was obtained from a human donor in good health.

The chain links TRBV25-1 to TRBJ2-1; TRBD2 matches 11 bases. Germline lookup yields CDR1 MGHDK and CDR2 SYGVNS. The CDR3 length is 14 residues. With 6 bases clipped from V and 5 bases from J, the junction kept 3 bases outside the gene matches. The CDR3 region has the DNA TGTGCCAGCAGACTAGCGGGAGCTCACAATGAGCAGTTCTTC. Translating gives CASRLAGAHNEQFF.

This clonotype has a count of ten or more. The V call is TRBV5-1, the J call TRBJ2-4; 8 positions agree with TRBD1. Germline CDR1 is SGHRS and CDR2 is YFSETQ. The CDR3 totals 14 residues. Losses at the gene ends were 3 bases for V and 7 bases for J; bases not matched to a gene: 6. The CDR3 protein is CASSWGQEGNIQYF. Written as DNA, the CDR3 is TGCGCCAGCAGCTGGGGACAGGAGGGGAACATTCAGTACTTC. Variable domain in full (rest from reference TRBV5-1 and TRBJ2-4): KAGVTQTPRYLIKTRGQQVTLSCSPISGHRSVSWYQQTPGQGLQFLFEYFSETQRNKGNFPGRFSGRQFSNSRSEMNVSTLELGDSALYLCASSWGQEGNIQYFGAGTRLSVL.

The chain recombines TRBV5-4 with TRBJ2-5; 12 positions match TRBD2. This CDR3 is built from 17 residues. With 2 bases clipped from V and 5 bases from J, the junction kept 10 bases outside the gene matches. Germline CDR1 and CDR2: SGHNT and YYREEE (reference sequence). The CDR3 is CASSFRTSGKWGETQYF. Here the CDR3 DNA reads TGTGCCAGCAGCTTCCGGACTAGCGGGAAATGGGGGGAGACCCAGTACTTC.

This clonotype was detected only a few times. V is TRBV16 and J is TRBJ1-1, with no clear D. The germline CDR1 and CDR2 sequences are KGHSY and FQNENV. This CDR3 is built from 13 residues. V lost 0 bases, J lost 4 bases, and 6 bases lay in between. In nucleotides, the CDR3 is TGTGCCAGCAGCCAATCGAGACGCACTGAAGCTTTCTTT. It codes for CASSQSRRTEAFF.

In this sample, this clonotype turned up a few times. The chain employs TRBV19 and TRBJ2-4, with D possibly matching TRBD2 (5 bases). V lost 7 bases, J lost 5 bases, and 18 bases lay in between. This CDR3 spans 15 amino acids. CDR1 is LNHDA, CDR2 SQIVND, per germline (reference sequence). CDR3 nucleotides: TGTGCCAGTACCCCAGGTATTAAGGGAGAAAACATTCAGTACTTC. Amino acid sequence: CASTPGIKGENIQYF.

The rearrangement joins TRBV20-1 to TRBJ2-5; 9 nucleotides match TRBD2. Germline V gene sequence: CDR1 DFQATT, CDR2 SNEGSKA (reference sequence). J lost 0 bases, V lost 4 bases, and 3 bases had no gene match. The CDR3 extends over 14 amino acids. The DNA of the CDR3 is TGCAGTGCTAAAGCGGGAGGTAACCAAGAGACCCAGTACTTC. This gives the protein CSAKAGGNQETQYF.

The chain joins TRBV7-8 to TRBJ2-7; 10 bases map to TRBD2. The CDR3 runs 16 residues. V lost 7 bases and J lost 3; bases outside the gene matches: 12. In germline, CDR1 is SGHVS, CDR2 FQNEAQ. The CDR3 DNA reads TGTGCCAGCACCCTAATAGGGACTAGCGCGAACTACGAGCAGTACTTC. It is translated as CASTLIGTSANYEQYF.

This clonotype appeared many times. This sequence joins TRBV28 and TRBJ1-1; tentatively, D is TRBD1 (5 bases). V was cut by 5 bases and J by 0 bases, with 10 bases left in between. Germline CDR1 reads MDHEN; CDR2 reads SYDVKM. The CDR3 has 14 residues. DNA of the CDR3: TGTGCCAGCAGTACCGGGGGACTGAACACTGAAGCTTTCTTT. Protein product: CASSTGGLNTEAFF.

This chain connects TRBV12-3 or TRBV12-4 to TRBJ1-4, with 7 nucleotides matching TRBD1. Trimming removed 5 bases from V and 6 bases from J; junction bases left unmatched: 9. CDR3 length: 15 residues. The CDR3 region has the DNA TGTGCCAGCAGTGACTACAGGGGTAACGATGAAAAACTGTTTTTT. Translating gives CASSDYRGNDEKLFF.

This clonotype was recorded many times. The V and J genes are TRBV5-1 and TRBJ2-7; either TRBD1 or TRBD2 may supply D (7 bases each). Trimming cost V 4 bases and J 5 bases, with 19 bases left between them. From germline, CDR1 is SGHRS and CDR2 YFSETQ. This CDR3 region has 15 residues. This CDR3 is CASSQQGGDRHEQYF. CDR3 bases: TGCGCCAGCAGCCAGCAGGGGGGGGATCGGCACGAGCAGTACTTC.

This clonotype was seen only a few times. The V gene is TRBV5-1, the J gene TRBJ1-1, with TRBD1 matching over 7 bases. Trimming removed 4 bases from V and 1 base from J; junction bases left unmatched: 10. The germline V gene encodes CDR1 SGHRS and CDR2 YFSETQ. This CDR3 spans 16 amino acids. This chain's CDR3 is CASSTRQGRGNTEAFF. The CDR3 DNA is TGCGCCAGCAGCACTAGACAGGGTAGAGGGAACACTGAAGCTTTCTTT.

The rearrangement uses TRBV9 and TRBJ2-1; 8 bases fit TRBD1. With 0 bases clipped from V and 6 bases from J, the junction kept 5 bases outside the gene matches. In germline, CDR1 is SGDLS, CDR2 YYNGEE. The CDR3 spans 15 residues. The chain's CDR3 is CASSVEGTGLNEQFF. DNA of the CDR3: TGTGCCAGCAGCGTAGAGGGGACAGGCCTCAATGAGCAGTTCTTC.

The chain uses TRBV28 and TRBJ2-5; D ambiguous. This CDR3 is 14 amino acids long. Trimming took 5 bases from V and 7 from J, leaving 17 bases between them. Germline V gene lookup returns CDR1 MDHEN and CDR2 SYDVKM. The CDR3 loop reads CASSEQNKLGTQYF. The CDR3 DNA is TGTGCCAGCAGTGAACAGAACAAGTTAGGGACCCAGTACTTC.

This sequence joins TRBV7-2 and TRBJ1-2, with 8 bases aligning to TRBD1. J lost 5 bases, V lost 5 bases, and 13 bases had no gene match. The germline V gene encodes CDR1 SGHTA and CDR2 FQGNSA. This CDR3 has 16 residues. The CDR3 coding sequence is TGTGCCAGCAGCCAAGGACAGGGTTCATTAGGGTATGGCTACACCTTC. Translated, it gives CASSQGQGSLGYGYTF.

This clonotype was picked up a small number of times. V usage is TRBV7-2 and J usage is TRBJ1-6; D remains ambiguous. The CDR3 runs to 15 residues. The ends were cut back, 1 base at V and 0 bases at J, with 4 bases in the middle. Germline-derived CDR1 and CDR2 are SGHTA and FQGNSA. CDR3 region: CASSLVGSYNSPLHF. For the CDR3, the DNA is TGTGCCAGCAGCTTAGTAGGCTCCTATAATTCACCCCTCCACTTT.

This clonotype was counted at least ten times. The rearrangement uses TRBV7-9 and TRBJ2-7, with TRBD2 matching over 7 bases. Germline CDR1 and CDR2: SEHNR and FQNEAQ (reference sequence). Trimming took 2 bases from V and 5 from J; bases not matched to a gene: 9. This CDR3 is 15 amino acids long. CDR3: CASSLRGGRENEQYF. CDR3 DNA: TGTGCCAGCAGCTTACGGGGCGGGCGGGAGAACGAGCAGTACTTC. Together with reference TRBV7-9 and TRBJ2-7, the CDR3 gives the full variable domain: DTGVSQNPRHKITKRGQNVTFRCDPISEHNRLYWYRQTLGQGPEFLTYFQNEAQLEKSRLLSDRFSAERPKGSFSTLEIQRTEQGDSAMYLCASSLRGGRENEQYFGPGTRLTVT.

The rearrangement links TRBV11-1 to TRBJ2-7; weak D call: TRBD1 (6 bases). Germline CDR1 and CDR2: SGHAT and FQDESV (reference sequence). The CDR3 runs 15 residues. The V end lost 1 base, the J end lost 2 bases, and 12 bases lay between the germline ends. This CDR3 is CASSLGSGGTYEQYF. CDR3 DNA: TGTGCCAGCAGCTTAGGGAGTGGGGGCACCTACGAGCAGTACTTC.

This rearrangement joins TRBV12-3 or TRBV12-4 to TRBJ2-3, with 10 bases aligning to TRBD2. This CDR3 has 15 residues. V lost 7 bases and J lost 6; bases outside the gene matches: 10. CDR3 protein: CASIRRASGSDTQYF. CDR3 nucleotide sequence: TGTGCCAGCATTCGAAGGGCTAGCGGGAGTGATACGCAGTATTTT.

This clonotype was seen only a few times. This sequence joins TRBV10-3 and TRBJ1-6; 7 bases are shared with TRBD1. V trimming: 6 bases; J trimming: 5 bases; junction bases outside the gene matches: 4. Germline CDR1 and CDR2: ENHRY and SYGVKD. The CDR3 spans 14 residues. Here the CDR3 DNA reads TGTGCCATCAGCAGACAGGGAGATAATTCACCCCTCCACTTT. Translated: CAISRQGDNSPLHF.

V usage is TRBV18 and J usage is TRBJ2-7; D uncertain. From germline, CDR1 is KGHSH and CDR2 LQKENI. There are 14 residues in the CDR3. Trimming took 1 base from V and 3 from J, leaving 10 bases between them. CDR3 sequence: CASSPQGNYYEQYF. The DNA of the CDR3 is TGTGCCAGCTCACCACAGGGAAACTACTACGAGCAGTACTTC.

This clonotype was seen repeatedly, ten times or more. The chain carries TRBV2 and TRBJ1-2, with a possible D match to TRBD1 (5 bases). V was cut by 11 bases and J by 0 bases, with 16 bases left in between. The CDR3 spans 14 residues. The germline CDR1 and CDR2 sequences are SNHLY and FYNNEI. CDR3 nucleotides: TGTGCCGGGCGGGACGGACGAGCTAACTATGGCTACACCTTC. Protein: CAGRDGRANYGYTF.